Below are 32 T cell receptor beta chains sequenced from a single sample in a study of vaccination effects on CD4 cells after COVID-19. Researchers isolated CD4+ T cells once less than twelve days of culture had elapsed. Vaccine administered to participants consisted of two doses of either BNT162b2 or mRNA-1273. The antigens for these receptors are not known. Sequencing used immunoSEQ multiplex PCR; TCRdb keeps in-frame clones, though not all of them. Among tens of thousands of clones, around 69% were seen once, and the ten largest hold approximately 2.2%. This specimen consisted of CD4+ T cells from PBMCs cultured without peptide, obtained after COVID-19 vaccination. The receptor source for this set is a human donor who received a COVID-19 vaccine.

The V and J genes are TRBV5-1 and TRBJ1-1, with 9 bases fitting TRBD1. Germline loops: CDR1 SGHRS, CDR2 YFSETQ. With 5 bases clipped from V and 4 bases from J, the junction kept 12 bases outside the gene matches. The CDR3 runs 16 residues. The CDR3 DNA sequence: TGCGCCAGCAGACCCTCTACAGGGGGCTTGGGCACTGAAGCTTTCTTT. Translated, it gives CASRPSTGGLGTEAFF.

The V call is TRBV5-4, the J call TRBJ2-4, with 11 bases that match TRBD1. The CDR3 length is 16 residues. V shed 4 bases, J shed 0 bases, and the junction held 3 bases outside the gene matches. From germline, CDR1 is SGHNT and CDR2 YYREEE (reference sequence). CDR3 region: CASSKGQGAAKNIQYF. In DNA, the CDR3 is TGTGCCAGCAGCAAAGGACAGGGGGCAGCCAAAAACATTCAGTACTTC.

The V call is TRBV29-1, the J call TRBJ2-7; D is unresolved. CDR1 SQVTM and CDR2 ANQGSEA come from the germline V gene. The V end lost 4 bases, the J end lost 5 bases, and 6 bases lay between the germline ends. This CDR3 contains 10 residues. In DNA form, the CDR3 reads TGCAGCGTTGTCTCGGACGAGCAGTACGTC. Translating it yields CSVVSDEQYV.

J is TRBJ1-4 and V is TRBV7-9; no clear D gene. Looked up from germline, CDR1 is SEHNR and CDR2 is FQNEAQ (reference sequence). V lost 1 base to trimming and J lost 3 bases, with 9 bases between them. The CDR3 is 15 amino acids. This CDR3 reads CASSLGVSANEKLFF. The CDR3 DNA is TGTGCCAGCAGCTTAGGGGTCAGCGCTAATGAAAAACTGTTTTTT.

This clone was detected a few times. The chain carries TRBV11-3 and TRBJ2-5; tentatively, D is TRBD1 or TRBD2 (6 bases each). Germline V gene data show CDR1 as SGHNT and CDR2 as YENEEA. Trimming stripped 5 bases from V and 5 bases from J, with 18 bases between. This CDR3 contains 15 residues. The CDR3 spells CASSLSGRGLETQYF. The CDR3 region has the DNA TGTGCCAGCAGCCTATCGGGTCGGGGGCTTGAGACCCAGTACTTC.

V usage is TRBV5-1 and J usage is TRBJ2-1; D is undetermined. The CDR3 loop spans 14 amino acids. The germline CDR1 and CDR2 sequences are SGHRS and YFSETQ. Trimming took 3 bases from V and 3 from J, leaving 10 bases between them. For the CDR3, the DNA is TGCGCCAGCAGCTACCAGAAAGACTACAATGAGCAGTTCTTC. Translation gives CASSYQKDYNEQFF.

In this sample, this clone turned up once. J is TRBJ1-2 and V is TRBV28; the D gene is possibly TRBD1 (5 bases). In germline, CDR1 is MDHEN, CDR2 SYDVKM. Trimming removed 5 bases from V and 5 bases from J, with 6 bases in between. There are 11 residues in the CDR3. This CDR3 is CASSEGYGYTF. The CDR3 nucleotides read TGTGCCAGCAGTGAGGGGTATGGCTACACCTTC.

In DNA form, the CDR3 reads TGTGCCAGCAGTGAACGTCGGGTAGCGGGGGGGGGTAATGAGCAGTTCTTC. This translates into CASSERRVAGGGNEQFF. J is TRBJ2-1 and V is TRBV2, with 11 bases identical to TRBD2. The CDR3 has 17 residues. The ends lost 2 bases at V and 7 bases at J; junction bases unmatched: 10. Looked up from germline, CDR1 is SNHLY and CDR2 is FYNNEI.

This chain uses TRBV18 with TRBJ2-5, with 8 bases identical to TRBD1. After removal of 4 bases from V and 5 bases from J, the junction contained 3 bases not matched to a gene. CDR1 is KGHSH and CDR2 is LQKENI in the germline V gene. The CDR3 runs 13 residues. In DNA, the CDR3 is TGTGCCAGCTCACTCCGGACAGGGGAGACCCAGTACTTC. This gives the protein CASSLRTGETQYF.

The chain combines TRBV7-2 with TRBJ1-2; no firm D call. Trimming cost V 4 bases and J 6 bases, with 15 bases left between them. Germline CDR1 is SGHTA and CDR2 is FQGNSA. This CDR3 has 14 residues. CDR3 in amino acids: CASSYEISRDGYTF. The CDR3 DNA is TGTGCCAGCAGCTACGAGATTTCTAGAGATGGCTACACCTTC.

The CDR3 loop reads CAWSKGVGGTEAFF. CDR3 coding DNA: TGTGCCTGGAGTAAGGGGGTCGGGGGCACTGAAGCTTTCTTT. The gene calls are TRBV30 and TRBJ1-1; tentative D call: TRBD1 (6 bases). Deletions cut 2 bases from V and 4 bases from J, with 14 bases between. This CDR3 has 14 residues. Looked up from germline, CDR1 is GTSNPN and CDR2 is SVGIG (reference sequence). The whole variable domain, remainder taken from reference TRBV30 and TRBJ1-1, is SQTIHQWPATLVQPVGSPLSLECTVEGTSNPNLYWYRQAAGRGLQLLFYSVGIGQISSEVPQNLSASRPQDRQFILSSKKLLLSDSGFYLCAWSKGVGGTEAFFGQGTRLTVV.

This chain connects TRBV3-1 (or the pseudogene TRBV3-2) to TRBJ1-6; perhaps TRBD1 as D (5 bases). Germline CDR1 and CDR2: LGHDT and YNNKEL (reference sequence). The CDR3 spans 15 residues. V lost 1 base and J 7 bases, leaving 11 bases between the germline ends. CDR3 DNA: TGTGCCAGCAGCCAAGGGTGGAAGGGGAATTCACCCCTCCACTTT. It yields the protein CASSQGWKGNSPLHF.

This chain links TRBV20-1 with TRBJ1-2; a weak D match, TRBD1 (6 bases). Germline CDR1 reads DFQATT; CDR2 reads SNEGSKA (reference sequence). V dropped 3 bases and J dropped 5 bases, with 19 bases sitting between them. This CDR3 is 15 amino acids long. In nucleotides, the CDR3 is TGCAGTGCTAGTAGCGGCAGGGGAGGTCTATATGGCTACACCTTC. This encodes CSASSGRGGLYGYTF.

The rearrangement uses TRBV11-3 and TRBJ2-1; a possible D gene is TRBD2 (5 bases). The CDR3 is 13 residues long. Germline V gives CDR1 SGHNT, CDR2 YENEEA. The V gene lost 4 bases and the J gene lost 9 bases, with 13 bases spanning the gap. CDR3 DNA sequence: TGTGCCAGCAGCTCGCGGCTGGCGGGTGAGCAGTTCTTC. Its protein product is CASSSRLAGEQFF.

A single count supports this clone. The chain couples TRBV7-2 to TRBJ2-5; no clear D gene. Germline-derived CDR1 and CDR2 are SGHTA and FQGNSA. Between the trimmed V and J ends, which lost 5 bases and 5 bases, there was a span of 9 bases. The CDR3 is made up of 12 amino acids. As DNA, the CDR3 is TGTGCCAGCAGCAAGACTGAGGAGACCCAGTACTTC. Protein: CASSKTEETQYF.

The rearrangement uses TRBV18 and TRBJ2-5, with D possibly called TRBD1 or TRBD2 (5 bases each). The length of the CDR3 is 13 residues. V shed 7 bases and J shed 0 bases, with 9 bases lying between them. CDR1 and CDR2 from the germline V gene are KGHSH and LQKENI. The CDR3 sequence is CASYGGDQETQYF. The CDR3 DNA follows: TGTGCCAGCTATGGGGGAGACCAAGAGACCCAGTACTTC.

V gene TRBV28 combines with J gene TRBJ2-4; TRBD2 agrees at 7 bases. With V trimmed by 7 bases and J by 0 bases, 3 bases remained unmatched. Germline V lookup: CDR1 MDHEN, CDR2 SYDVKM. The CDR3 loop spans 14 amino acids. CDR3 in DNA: TGTGCCAGCAAGGGCGGGGGAGCCAAAAACATTCAGTACTTC. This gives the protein CASKGGGAKNIQYF.

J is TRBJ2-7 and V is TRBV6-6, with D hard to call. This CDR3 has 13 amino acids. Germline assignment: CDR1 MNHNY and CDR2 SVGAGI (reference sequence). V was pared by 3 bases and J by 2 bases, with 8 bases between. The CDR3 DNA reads TGTGCCAGCAGTTATGGCGATACCTACGAGCAGTACGTC. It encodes CASSYGDTYEQYV.

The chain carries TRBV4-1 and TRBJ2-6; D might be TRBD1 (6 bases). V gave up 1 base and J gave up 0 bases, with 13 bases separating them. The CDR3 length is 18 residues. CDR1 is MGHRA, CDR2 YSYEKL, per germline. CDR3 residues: CASSQGTGTNSGANVLTF. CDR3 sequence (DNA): TGCGCCAGCAGCCAAGGCACAGGGACAAACTCTGGGGCCAACGTCCTGACTTTC.

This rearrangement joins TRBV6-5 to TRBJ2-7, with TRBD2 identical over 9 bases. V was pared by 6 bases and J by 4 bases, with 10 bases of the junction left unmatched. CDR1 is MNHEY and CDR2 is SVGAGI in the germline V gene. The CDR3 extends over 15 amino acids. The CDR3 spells CASSPGSGGSYEQYV. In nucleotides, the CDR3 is TGTGCCAGCAGCCCCGGGAGCGGGGGGTCTTACGAGCAGTACGTC.

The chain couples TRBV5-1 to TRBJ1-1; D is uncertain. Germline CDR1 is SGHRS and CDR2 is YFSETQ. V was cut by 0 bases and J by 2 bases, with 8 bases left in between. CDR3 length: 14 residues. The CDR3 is CASSLDGLNTEAFF. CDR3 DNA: TGCGCCAGCAGCTTGGACGGTCTCAACACTGAAGCTTTCTTT.

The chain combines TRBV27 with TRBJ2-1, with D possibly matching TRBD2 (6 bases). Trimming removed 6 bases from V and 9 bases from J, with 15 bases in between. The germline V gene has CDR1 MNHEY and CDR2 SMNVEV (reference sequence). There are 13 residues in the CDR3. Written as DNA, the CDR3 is TGTGCCAGCAGGGGTGGCCTAGCGCCTGAGCAGTTCTTC. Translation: CASRGGLAPEQFF.

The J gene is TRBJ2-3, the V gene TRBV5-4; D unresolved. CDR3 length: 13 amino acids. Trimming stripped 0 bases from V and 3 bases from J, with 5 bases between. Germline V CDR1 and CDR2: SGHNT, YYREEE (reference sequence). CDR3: CASSLGRTDTQYF. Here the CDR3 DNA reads TGTGCCAGCAGCTTGGGGCGGACAGATACGCAGTATTTT.

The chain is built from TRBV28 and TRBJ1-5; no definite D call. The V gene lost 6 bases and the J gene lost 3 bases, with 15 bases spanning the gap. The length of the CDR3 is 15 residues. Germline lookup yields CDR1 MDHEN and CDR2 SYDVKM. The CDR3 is CASSVQTPLNQPQHF. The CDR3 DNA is TGTGCCAGCAGCGTACAGACACCACTCAATCAGCCCCAGCATTTT.

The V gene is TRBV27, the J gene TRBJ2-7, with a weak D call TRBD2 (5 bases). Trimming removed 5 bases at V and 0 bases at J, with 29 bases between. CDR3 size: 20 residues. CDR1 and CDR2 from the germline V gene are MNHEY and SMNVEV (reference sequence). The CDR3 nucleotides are TGTGCCAGCAGTAACGATCTTTCTATTTTAAGAGGGTTCAGCTCCTACGAGCAGTACGTC. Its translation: CASSNDLSILRGFSSYEQYV.

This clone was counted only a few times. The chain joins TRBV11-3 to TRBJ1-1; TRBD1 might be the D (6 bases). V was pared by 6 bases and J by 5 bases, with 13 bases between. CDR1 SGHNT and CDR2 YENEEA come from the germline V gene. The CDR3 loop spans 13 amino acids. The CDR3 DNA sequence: TGTGCCAGCAGTCTATTCCAGGGGACTGAAGCTTTCTTT. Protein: CASSLFQGTEAFF.

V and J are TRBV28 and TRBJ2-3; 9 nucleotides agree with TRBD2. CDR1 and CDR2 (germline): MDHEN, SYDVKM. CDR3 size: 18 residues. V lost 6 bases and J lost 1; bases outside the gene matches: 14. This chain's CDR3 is CASSKSAGGTLGTDTQYF. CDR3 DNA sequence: TGTGCCAGCAGCAAGTCAGCGGGGGGTACGCTAGGCACAGATACGCAGTATTTT.

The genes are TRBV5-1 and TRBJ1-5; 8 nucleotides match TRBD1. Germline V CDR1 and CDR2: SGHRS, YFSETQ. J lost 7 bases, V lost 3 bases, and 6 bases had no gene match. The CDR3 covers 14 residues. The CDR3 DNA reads TGCGCCAGCAGCTCCGGACAGGGCAGCCAGCCCCAGCATTTT. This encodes CASSSGQGSQPQHF.

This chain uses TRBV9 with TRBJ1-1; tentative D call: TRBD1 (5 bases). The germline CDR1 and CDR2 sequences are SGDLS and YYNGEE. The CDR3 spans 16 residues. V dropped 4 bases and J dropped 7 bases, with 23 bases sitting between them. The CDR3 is CASSPYSGTDTIEAFF. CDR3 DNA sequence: TGTGCCAGCAGCCCGTACTCCGGGACGGATACTATTGAAGCTTTCTTT.

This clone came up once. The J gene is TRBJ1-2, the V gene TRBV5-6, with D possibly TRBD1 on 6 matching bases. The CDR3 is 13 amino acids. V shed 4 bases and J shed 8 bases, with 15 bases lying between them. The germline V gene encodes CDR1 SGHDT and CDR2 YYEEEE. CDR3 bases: TGTGCCAGCAGCGGTACAGGGCGCGGAGGCTACACCTTC. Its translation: CASSGTGRGGYTF.

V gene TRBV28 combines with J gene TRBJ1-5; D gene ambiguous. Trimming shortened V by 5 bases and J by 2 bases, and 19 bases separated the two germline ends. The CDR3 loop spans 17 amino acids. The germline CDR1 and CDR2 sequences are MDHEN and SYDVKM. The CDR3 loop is CASSPPHYKGGNQPQHF. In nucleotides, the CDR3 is TGTGCCAGCAGTCCGCCCCATTACAAGGGCGGCAATCAGCCCCAGCATTTT.

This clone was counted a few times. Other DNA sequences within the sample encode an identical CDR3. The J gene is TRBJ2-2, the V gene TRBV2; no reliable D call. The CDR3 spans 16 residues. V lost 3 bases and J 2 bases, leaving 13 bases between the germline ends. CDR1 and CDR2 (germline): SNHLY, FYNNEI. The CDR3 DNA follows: TGTGCCAGCAGTGATCCGGCAGGACCCAACACCGGGGAGCTGTTTTTT. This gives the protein CASSDPAGPNTGELFF.